This T cell receptor (beta chain) was recovered during a study of blood T cells in healthy people across ages. Trimming took 4 bases from V and 8 from J, leaving 21 bases between them. The CDR3 runs 15 residues. Germline V gene sequence: CDR1 DFQATT, CDR2 SNEGSKA (reference sequence). With a J-beta primer mix and a sample-barcoded 5' primer, a second PCR ran about 7 to 12 cycles. TCRdb independently ran MiXCR on the 5' RACE reads; one entry per CDR3 protein. In the table there are over 1,500,000 distinct CDR3 sequences, about two fifths of which are singletons. Isolation of PBMCs gave at least 6.5 million cells per sample. Extraction of total RNA produced a minimum of 5 micrograms from each sample.

J is TRBJ2-4 and V is TRBV20-1; D tentatively reads TRBD1 or TRBD2 (5 bases each). This clonotype originated in a human donor in good health. Material for sequencing was blood. This CDR3 is CSAIKWTEVRDIQYF. The CDR3 nucleotides read TGCAGTGCTATAAAGTGGACGGAGGTCAGGGACATTCAGTACTTC.